This is a list of T cell receptor beta chains from one sample in a study of PD-1 blockade in classical Hodgkin lymphoma. Here immunoSEQ multiplex PCR was the method, and the copy in TCRdb shows in-frame clones only, minus some. Altogether under 30,000 clones are present, just over 70% being singletons, with the ten largest covering 3.5% to 4%. Source: peripheral blood mononuclear cells (PBMCs), taken before the second cycle of nivolumab. These receptors originate from a human donor with classical Hodgkin lymphoma. CDR3s include the opening cysteine and the closing phenylalanine or tryptophan. D genes are given only for firm matches. Clone size, where shown, is once, few, many, or a class for clones that have expanded.

v_call	d_call	clone_size	j_call	cdr3_aa	cdr3_nt
TRBV5-8	-	-	TRBJ2-7	CASSLDLTGAYEQYF	TGTGCCAGCAGTTTAGACCTAACAGGAGCCTACGAGCAGTACTTC
TRBV13	TRBD1	-	TRBJ1-4	CASSIHTGGGEKLFF	TGTGCCAGCAGCATCCATACAGGGGGCGGAGAAAAACTGTTTTTT
TRBV4-2	-	medium-sized	TRBJ1-5	CASSPTSNQPQHF	TGTGCCAGCAGCCCTACCAGCAATCAGCCCCAGCATTTT
TRBV7-2	-	-	TRBJ1-2	CASSLAGSGTYGYTF	TGTGCCAGCAGCTTAGCGGGGTCAGGGACCTATGGCTACACCTTC
TRBV7-2	-	-	TRBJ2-7	CASSLGGQNSYEQYF	TGTGCCAGCAGCTTAGGGGGACAAAACTCCTACGAGCAGTACTTC
TRBV5-6	-	-	TRBJ1-1	CASSLIGSTEAFF	TGTGCCAGCAGCTTGATCGGGAGCACTGAAGCTTTCTTT
TRBV19	TRBD2	-	TRBJ2-3	CASSIELAADTQYF	TGTGCCAGTAGTATCGAACTAGCGGCAGATACGCAGTATTTT
TRBV28	-	-	TRBJ2-6	CASSLSGVGANVLTF	TGTGCCAGCAGTTTATCAGGGGTTGGGGCCAACGTCCTGACTTTC
TRBV29-1	TRBD2	-	TRBJ2-7	CSAALGLAAYEQYF	TGCAGCGCCGCTCTAGGACTAGCCGCCTACGAGCAGTACTTC
TRBV7-2	-	-	TRBJ1-1	CASSVKPSSGTEAFF	TGTGCCAGCAGCGTCAAACCGAGTTCGGGCACTGAAGCTTTCTTT
TRBV28	TRBD1	few	TRBJ1-1	CASSSSGGATEAFF	TGTGCCAGCAGTTCGTCAGGGGGCGCCACTGAAGCTTTCTTT
TRBV7-2	-	-	TRBJ2-1	CASSLAWEIYNEQFF	TGTGCCAGCAGCCTAGCATGGGAAATCTACAATGAGCAGTTCTTC
TRBV5-8	-	-	TRBJ1-1	CASSLERGATNTEAFF	TGTGCCAGCAGCTTGGAGAGGGGGGCTACGAACACTGAAGCTTTCTTT
TRBV9	-	once	TRBJ2-2	CASSVDGGSNTGELFF	TGTGCCAGCAGCGTAGATGGCGGGTCGAACACCGGGGAGCTGTTTTTT
TRBV9	-	-	TRBJ2-3	CASSTRPDGIDTQYF	TGTGCCAGCAGCACCCGCCCCGACGGGATAGATACGCAGTATTTT
TRBV6-6	-	-	TRBJ1-4	CASSSPNEKLFF	TGTGCCAGCAGTTCCCCCAATGAAAAACTGTTTTTT
TRBV7-2	-	-	TRBJ1-4	CASSALWGRTDEKLFF	TGTGCCAGCAGCGCGCTCTGGGGGCGGACTGATGAAAAACTGTTTTTT
TRBV5-5	-	-	TRBJ2-7	CASSFGGDTYEQYF	TGTGCCAGCAGCTTCGGCGGGGACACCTACGAGCAGTACTTC
TRBV27	-	few	TRBJ2-3	CASHSSTDTQYF	TGTGCCAGCCATTCCAGCACAGATACGCAGTATTTT
TRBV2	TRBD2	-	TRBJ2-7	CASNQAGLSSYEQYF	TGTGCCAGCAACCAAGCGGGGTTGAGCTCCTACGAGCAGTACTTC
TRBV2	-	-	TRBJ1-6	CASRGGDFWYSPLHF	TGTGCCAGCAGAGGCGGGGACTTCTGGTATTCACCCCTCCACTTT
TRBV20-1	-	once	TRBJ2-7	CSGLSLGEQYF	TGCAGTGGCTTGAGCTTGGGCGAGCAGTACTTC
TRBV7-8	-	-	TRBJ1-2	CASSLGGLGYTF	TGTGCCAGCAGCTTAGGAGGGTTAGGCTACACCTTC
TRBV11-2	TRBD1	-	TRBJ1-2	CASSFRDSTAIGYGYTF	TGTGCCAGCAGCTTCCGGGACAGCACCGCTATCGGCTATGGCTACACCTTC
TRBV10-3	-	-	TRBJ2-7	CAISESGNEQYF	TGTGCCATCAGTGAGTCCGGTAACGAGCAGTACTTC
TRBV29-1	-	-	TRBJ2-2	CSGGHANTGELFF	TGCAGCGGGGGACACGCGAACACCGGGGAGCTGTTTTTT
TRBV5-1	TRBD1	few	TRBJ2-1	CASRRRTGKEDEQFF	TGCGCCAGCAGGAGACGGACAGGGAAGGAAGATGAGCAGTTCTTC
TRBV7-2	TRBD2	-	TRBJ2-1	CASSLVAGSYNEQFF	TGTGCCAGCAGCTTAGTAGCGGGATCCTACAATGAGCAGTTCTTC
TRBV7-2	-	-	TRBJ1-2	CASSLTGVSGHSF	TGTGCCAGCAGCTTAACTGGAGTTTCCGGTCACTCCTTC
TRBV5-1	-	once	TRBJ1-1	CASSWDTRNTEAFF	TGCGCCAGCAGTTGGGACACCAGAAACACTGAAGCTTTCTTT
TRBV13	-	few	TRBJ2-5	CASSLGRTHRETQYF	TGTGCCAGCAGCTTAGGCCGGACTCATCGGGAGACCCAGTACTTC
TRBV5-5	TRBD2	-	TRBJ2-7	CASSRGTSASYEQYF	TGTGCCAGCAGCCGAGGGACTAGCGCATCCTACGAGCAGTACTTC
TRBV7-2	TRBD1	-	TRBJ2-7	CASSLFLSGLDRVYEQYF	TGTGCCAGCAGCTTATTCTTAAGTGGCCTGGACAGGGTCTACGAGCAGTACTTC
TRBV7-8	-	-	TRBJ1-4	CASSLGVSLATNEKLFF	TGTGCCAGCAGCTTAGGAGTCAGCCTCGCAACTAATGAAAAACTGTTTTTT
TRBV7-2	TRBD1	-	TRBJ1-5	CASSLGQGGEPQHF	TGTGCCAGCAGCTTAGGACAGGGGGGGGAGCCCCAGCATTTT
TRBV5-1	-	medium-sized	TRBJ1-3	CASSNGFAKDF	TGCGCCAGCAGCAACGGGTTTGCTAAGGATTTT
TRBV28	-	once	TRBJ1-1	CASSLPGPTNTEAFF	TGTGCCAGCAGTTTGCCAGGGCCCACAAATACTGAAGCTTTCTTT
TRBV5-1	TRBD2	-	TRBJ2-1	CASSSSGEGVNEQFF	TGCGCCAGCAGCTCTAGCGGGGAGGGGGTCAATGAGCAGTTCTTC
TRBV27	-	large	TRBJ2-1	CASSLAGTKGNEQFF	TGTGCCAGCAGTCTTGCCGGGACCAAAGGCAATGAGCAGTTCTTC
TRBV5-6	-	-	TRBJ2-5	CASSLGSLQETQYF	TGTGCCAGCAGCTTGGGGTCCCTCCAAGAGACCCAGTACTTC
TRBV4-2	-	-	TRBJ2-1	CASSQTGQQFF	TGTGCCAGCAGCCAAACCGGGCAGCAGTTCTTC
TRBV25-1	-	once	TRBJ2-6	CASWSLGQGLTGANVLTF	TGTGCCAGTTGGTCCCTGGGCCAGGGGCTTACTGGGGCCAACGTCCTGACTTTC
TRBV5-6	-	-	TRBJ2-5	CASIVGRLQETQYF	TGTGCCAGCATTGTAGGGAGACTCCAAGAGACCCAGTACTTC
TRBV9	TRBD1	-	TRBJ2-1	CASSAYRGHFEQFF	TGTGCCAGCAGCGCGTACAGGGGGCACTTTGAGCAGTTCTTC
TRBV7-2	TRBD1	few	TRBJ1-5	CASSLGGRGVQPQHF	TGTGCCAGCAGCTTAGGTGGCAGGGGGGTTCAGCCCCAGCATTTT
TRBV30	-	-	TRBJ2-2	CAWAPSNTGELFF	TGTGCCTGGGCCCCCTCGAACACCGGGGAGCTGTTTTTT
TRBV18	-	-	TRBJ1-1	CASSPTAWGNTEAFF	TGTGCCAGCTCACCTACCGCGTGGGGGAACACTGAAGCTTTCTTT
TRBV28	-	once	TRBJ2-7	CASVGTVSYEQYF	TGTGCCAGCGTTGGGACGGTCTCCTACGAGCAGTACTTC
TRBV5-1	-	few	TRBJ2-7	CASSIAGEQYF	TGCGCCAGCAGCATCGCAGGGGAGCAGTACTTC
TRBV10-3	-	-	TRBJ1-1	CAISEEWAEAFF	TGTGCCATCAGTGAGGAGTGGGCTGAAGCTTTCTTT
TRBV11-2	TRBD1	few	TRBJ1-1	CASSQDRGSTEAFF	TGTGCCAGCAGCCAGGACAGGGGGTCCACTGAAGCTTTCTTT
TRBV2	-	-	TRBJ2-3	CASTGGGRADTQYF	TGTGCCAGCACTGGAGGGGGGCGAGCAGATACGCAGTATTTT
TRBV19	TRBD2	-	TRBJ2-3	CASSILTSGTDTQYF	TGTGCCAGTAGTATCTTGACTAGCGGCACAGATACGCAGTATTTT
TRBV5-1	TRBD1	-	TRBJ2-5	CASSLRRTGEGETQYF	TGCGCCAGCAGCTTGCGTCGGACAGGGGAGGGAGAGACCCAGTACTTC
TRBV19	-	-	TRBJ1-2	CASRGGPSIWTF	TGTGCCAGTAGGGGGGGGCCCTCGATATGGACCTTC